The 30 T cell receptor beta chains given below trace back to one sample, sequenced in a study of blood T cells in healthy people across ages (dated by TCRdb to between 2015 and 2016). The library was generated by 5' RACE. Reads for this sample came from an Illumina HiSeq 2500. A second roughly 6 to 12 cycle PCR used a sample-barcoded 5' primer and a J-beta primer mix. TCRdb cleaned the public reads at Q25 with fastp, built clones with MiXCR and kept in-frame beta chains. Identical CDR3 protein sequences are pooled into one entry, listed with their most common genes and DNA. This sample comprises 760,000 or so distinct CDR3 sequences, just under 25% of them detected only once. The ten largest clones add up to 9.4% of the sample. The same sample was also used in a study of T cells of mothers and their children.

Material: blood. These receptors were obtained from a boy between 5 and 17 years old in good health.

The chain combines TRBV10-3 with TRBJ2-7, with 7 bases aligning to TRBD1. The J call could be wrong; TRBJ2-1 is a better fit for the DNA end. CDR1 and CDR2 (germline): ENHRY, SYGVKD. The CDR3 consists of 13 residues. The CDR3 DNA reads TGTGCCATCAGTGAGCTAGGGGGCGTTGAGCAGTTCTTC. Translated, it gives CAISELGGVEQFF.

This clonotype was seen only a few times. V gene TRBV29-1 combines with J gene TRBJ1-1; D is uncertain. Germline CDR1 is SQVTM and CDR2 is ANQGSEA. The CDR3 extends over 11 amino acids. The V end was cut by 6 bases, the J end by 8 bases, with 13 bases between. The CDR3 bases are TGCAGCGTAACTTCCGGCGGCGAAGCTTTCTTT. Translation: CSVTSGGEAFF.

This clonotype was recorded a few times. The CDR3, as DNA: TGCGCCAGCAGCGCAGACATACTTAGCTCCTACGAGCAGTACTTC. The encoded protein is CASSADILSSYEQYF. The chain carries TRBV5-1 and TRBJ2-5; D is undetermined. Near its end, the DNA agrees better with TRBJ2-7, so the J call may be wrong. The CDR3 covers 15 residues. Germline V gene data show CDR1 as SGHRS and CDR2 as YFSETQ.

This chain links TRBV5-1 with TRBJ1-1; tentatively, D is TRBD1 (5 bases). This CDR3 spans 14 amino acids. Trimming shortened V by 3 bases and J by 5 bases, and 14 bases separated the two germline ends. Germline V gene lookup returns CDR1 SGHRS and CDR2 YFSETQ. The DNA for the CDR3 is TGCGCCAGCAGCTCCGGACGGGGGGAGACTGAAGCTTTCTTT. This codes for CASSSGRGETEAFF. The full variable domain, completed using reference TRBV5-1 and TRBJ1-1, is KAGVTQTPRYLIKTRGQQVTLSCSPISGHRSVSWYQQTPGQGLQFLFEYFSETQRNKGNFPGRFSGRQFSNSRSEMNVSTLELGDSALYLCASSSGRGETEAFFGQGTRLTVV.

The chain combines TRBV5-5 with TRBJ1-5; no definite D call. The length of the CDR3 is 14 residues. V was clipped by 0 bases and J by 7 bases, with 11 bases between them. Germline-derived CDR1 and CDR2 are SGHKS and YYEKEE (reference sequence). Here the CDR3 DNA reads TGTGCCAGCAGCTTGGGACCTGACCTCCAGCCCCAGCATTTT. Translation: CASSLGPDLQPQHF.

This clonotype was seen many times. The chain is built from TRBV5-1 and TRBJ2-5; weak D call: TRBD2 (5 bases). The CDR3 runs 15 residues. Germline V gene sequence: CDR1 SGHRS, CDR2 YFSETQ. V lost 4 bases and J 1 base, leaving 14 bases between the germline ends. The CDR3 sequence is CASSTMSGVQETQYF. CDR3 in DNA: TGCGCCAGCAGCACGATGAGCGGAGTCCAAGAGACCCAGTACTTC.

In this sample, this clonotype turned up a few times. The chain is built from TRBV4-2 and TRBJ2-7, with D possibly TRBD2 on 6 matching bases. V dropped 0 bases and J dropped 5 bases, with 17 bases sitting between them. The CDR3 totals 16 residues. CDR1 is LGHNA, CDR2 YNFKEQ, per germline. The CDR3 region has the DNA TGTGCCAGCAGCCAAGAAGCAGCGGGCCGCTGGAACGAGCAGTACTTC. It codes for CASSQEAAGRWNEQYF.

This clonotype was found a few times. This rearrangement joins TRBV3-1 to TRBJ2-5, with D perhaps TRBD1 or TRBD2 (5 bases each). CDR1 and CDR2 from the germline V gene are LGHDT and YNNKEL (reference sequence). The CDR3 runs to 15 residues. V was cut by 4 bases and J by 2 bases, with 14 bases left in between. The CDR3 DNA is TGTGCCAGCAGCCCCCGGGGCGGCAGGCAAGAGACCCAGTACTTC. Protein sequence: CASSPRGGRQETQYF.

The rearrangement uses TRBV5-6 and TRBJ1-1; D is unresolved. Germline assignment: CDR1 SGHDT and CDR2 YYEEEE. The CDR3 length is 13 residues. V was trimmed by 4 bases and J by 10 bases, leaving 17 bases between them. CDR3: CASSASGNKGAFF. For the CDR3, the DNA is TGTGCCAGCAGCGCATCGGGGAACAAGGGAGCTTTCTTT.

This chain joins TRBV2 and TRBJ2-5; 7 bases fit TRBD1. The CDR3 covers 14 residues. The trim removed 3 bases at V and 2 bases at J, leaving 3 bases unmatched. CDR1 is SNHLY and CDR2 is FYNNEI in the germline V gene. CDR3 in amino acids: CASSDGGQQETQYF. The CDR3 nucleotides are TGTGCCAGCAGTGATGGGGGACAGCAAGAGACCCAGTACTTC.

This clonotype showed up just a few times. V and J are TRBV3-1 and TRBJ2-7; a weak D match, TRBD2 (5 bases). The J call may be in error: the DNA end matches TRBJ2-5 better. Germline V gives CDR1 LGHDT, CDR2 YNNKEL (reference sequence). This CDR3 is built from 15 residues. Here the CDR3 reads CASSPPLSGEETQYF. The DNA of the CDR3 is TGTGCCAGCAGCCCTCCGTTAAGCGGTGAAGAGACCCAGTACTTC.

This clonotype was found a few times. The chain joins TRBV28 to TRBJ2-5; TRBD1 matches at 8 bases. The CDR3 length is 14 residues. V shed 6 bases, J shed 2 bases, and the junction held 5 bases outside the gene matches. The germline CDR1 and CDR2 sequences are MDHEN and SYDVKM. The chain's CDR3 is CASRPHRGQETQYF. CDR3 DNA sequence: TGTGCCAGCAGGCCCCACAGGGGGCAAGAGACCCAGTACTTC.

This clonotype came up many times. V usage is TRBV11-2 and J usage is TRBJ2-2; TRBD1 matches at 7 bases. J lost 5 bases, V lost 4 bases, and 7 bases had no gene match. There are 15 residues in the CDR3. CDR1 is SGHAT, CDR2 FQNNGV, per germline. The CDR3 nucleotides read TGTGCCAGCAGCTCTCGACAGGGCGGAACCGGGGAGCTGTTTTTT. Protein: CASSSRQGGTGELFF.

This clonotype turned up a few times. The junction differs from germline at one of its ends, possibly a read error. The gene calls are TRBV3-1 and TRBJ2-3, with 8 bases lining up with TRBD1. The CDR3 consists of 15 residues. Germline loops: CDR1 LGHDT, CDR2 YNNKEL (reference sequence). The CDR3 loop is CASSQEDRDTDTRYF. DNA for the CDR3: TGTGCCAGCAGCCAAGAGGACAGGGACACAGATACGCGGTATTTT.

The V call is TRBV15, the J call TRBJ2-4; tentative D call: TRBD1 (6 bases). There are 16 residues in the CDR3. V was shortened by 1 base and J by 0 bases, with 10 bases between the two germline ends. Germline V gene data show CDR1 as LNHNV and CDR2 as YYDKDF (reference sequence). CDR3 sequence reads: CATSRGVGAAKNIQYF. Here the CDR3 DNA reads TGTGCCACCAGCAGAGGGGTGGGGGCAGCCAAAAACATTCAGTACTTC.

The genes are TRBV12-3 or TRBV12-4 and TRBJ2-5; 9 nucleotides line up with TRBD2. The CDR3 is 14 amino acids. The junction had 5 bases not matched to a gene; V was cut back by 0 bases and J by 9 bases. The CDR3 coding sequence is TGTGCCAGCAGTTTAGCGTATGGCGGGGGGGCCCAGTACTTC. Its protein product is CASSLAYGGGAQYF.

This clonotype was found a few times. In nucleotides, the CDR3 is TGTGCCAGCAAGGAAGACAGCCAAGAGACCCAGTACTTC. This sequence encodes CASKEDSQETQYF. V gene TRBV12-3 or TRBV12-4 combines with J gene TRBJ2-5, with a weak D call TRBD1 (5 bases). CDR3 size: 13 residues. V lost 7 bases and J lost 1, with 10 bases in between.

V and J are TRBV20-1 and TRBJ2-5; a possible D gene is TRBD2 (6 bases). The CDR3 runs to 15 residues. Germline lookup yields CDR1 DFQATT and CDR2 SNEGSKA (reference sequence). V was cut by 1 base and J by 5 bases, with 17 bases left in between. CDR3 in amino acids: CSARVPGRGSETQYF. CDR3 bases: TGCAGTGCTAGAGTCCCCGGGAGAGGGTCGGAGACCCAGTACTTC.

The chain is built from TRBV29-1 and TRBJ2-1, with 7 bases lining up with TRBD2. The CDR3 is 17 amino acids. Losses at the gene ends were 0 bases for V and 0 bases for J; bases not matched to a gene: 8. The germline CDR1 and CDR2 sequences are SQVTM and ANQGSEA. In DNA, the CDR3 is TGCAGCGTTGAAGAAGTCGGGAGGTTCTACTCCTACAATGAGCAGTTCTTC. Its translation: CSVEEVGRFYSYNEQFF.

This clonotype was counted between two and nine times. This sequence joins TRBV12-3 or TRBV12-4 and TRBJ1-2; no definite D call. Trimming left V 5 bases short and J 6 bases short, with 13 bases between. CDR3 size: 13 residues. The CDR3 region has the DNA TGTGCCAGCAGTAGGCAAACCAAACATGGCTACACCTTC. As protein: CASSRQTKHGYTF.

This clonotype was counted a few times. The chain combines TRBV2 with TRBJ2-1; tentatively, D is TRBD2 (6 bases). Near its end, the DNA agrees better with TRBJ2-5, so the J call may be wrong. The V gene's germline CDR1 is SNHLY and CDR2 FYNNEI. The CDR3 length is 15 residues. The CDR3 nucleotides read TGTGCCAGCAGAGCGGGCGGGCCGATCCAAGAGACCCAGTACTTC. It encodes CASRAGGPIQETQYF.

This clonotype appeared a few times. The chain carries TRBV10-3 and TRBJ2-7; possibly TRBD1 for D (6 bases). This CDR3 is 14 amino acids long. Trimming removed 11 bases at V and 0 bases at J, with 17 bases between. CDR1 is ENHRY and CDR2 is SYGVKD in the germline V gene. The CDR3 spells CASRGEGGSYEQYF. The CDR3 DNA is TGTGCCTCCAGAGGGGAAGGGGGCTCCTACGAGCAGTACTTC.

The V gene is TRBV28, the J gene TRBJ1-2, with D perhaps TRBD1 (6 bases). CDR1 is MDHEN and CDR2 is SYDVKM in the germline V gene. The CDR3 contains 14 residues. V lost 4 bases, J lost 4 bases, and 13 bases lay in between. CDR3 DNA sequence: TGTGCCAGCAGTTCAACAGGGATCGGCTATGGCTACACCTTC. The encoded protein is CASSSTGIGYGYTF.

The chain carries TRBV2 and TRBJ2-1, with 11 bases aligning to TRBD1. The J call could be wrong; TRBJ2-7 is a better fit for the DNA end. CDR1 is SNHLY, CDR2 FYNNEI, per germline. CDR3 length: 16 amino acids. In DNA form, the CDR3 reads TGTGCCAGCAGTCCACTGCCGGGACAGGGGGATGAGGAGCAGTACTTC. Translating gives CASSPLPGQGDEEQYF.

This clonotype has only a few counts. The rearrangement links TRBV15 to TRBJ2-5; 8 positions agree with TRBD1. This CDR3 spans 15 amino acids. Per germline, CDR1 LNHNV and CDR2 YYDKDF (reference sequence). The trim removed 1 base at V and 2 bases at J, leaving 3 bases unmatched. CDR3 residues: CATSRGTGKQETQYF. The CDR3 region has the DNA TGTGCCACCAGCAGAGGGACAGGGAAGCAAGAGACCCAGTACTTC.

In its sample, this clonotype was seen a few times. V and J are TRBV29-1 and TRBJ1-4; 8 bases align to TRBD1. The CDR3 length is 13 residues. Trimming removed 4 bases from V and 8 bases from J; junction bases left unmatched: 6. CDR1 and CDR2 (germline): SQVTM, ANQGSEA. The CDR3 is CSVVQGALEKLFF. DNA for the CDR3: TGCAGCGTTGTCCAGGGGGCCTTGGAAAAACTGTTTTTT.

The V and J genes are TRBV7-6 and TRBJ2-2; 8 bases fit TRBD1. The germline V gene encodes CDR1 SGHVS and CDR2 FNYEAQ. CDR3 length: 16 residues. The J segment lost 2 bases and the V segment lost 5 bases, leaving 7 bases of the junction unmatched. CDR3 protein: CASSPVDRENTGELFF. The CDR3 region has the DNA TGTGCCAGCAGCCCTGTGGACAGGGAAAACACCGGGGAGCTGTTTTTT.

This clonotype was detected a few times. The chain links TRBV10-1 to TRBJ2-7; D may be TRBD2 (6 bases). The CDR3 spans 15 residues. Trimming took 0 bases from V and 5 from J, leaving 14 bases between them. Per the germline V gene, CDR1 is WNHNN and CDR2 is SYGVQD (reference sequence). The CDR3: CASSESGGVSHEQYF. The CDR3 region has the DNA TGCGCCAGCAGTGAGTCCGGGGGAGTAAGCCACGAGCAGTACTTC.

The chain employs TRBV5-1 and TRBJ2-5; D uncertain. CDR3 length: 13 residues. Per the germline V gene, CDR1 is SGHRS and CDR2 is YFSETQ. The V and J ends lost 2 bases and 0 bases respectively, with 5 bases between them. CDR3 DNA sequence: TGCGCCAGCAGCTTCGCCAACCAAGAGACCCAGTACTTC. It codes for CASSFANQETQYF.

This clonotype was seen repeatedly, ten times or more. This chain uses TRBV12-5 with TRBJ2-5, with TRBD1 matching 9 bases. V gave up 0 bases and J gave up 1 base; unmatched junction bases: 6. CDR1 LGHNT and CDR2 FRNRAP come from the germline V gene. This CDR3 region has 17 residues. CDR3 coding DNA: TGTGCTAGTGGTTTGGTACGATCGACAGGGGGCCAAGAGACCCAGTACTTC. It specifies CASGLVRSTGGQETQYF.